The T cell receptor (beta chain) described here comes from a study of T cells in localized non-small cell lung cancer. Whole-study findings and limits: Higher T cell density in the blood was associated with longer overall survival, whereas higher adjacent-lung clonality associated with shorter survival. Adjacent uninvolved lung had the highest clonality, suggesting focused antigen responses.

Sequencing was performed with immunoSEQ multiplex PCR; in TCRdb, only in-frame clones are kept and a portion is missing. The sample has approximately 1,500 clones; roughly 30% are singletons. Atypia-free adjacent lung was sampled at least 2 cm beyond the tumor margin. A remark on this clone: As yet, its antigen is unknown.

The V gene's germline CDR1 is MDHEN and CDR2 SYDVKM. The V and J ends lost 3 bases and 8 bases respectively, with 16 bases between them. CDR3 length: 14 residues. The rearrangement joins TRBV28 to TRBJ1-2, with no clear D. The sample in question was normal lung tissue next to the tumor, obtained before any cancer treatment. This sequence was found in a man between 40 and 75 years old with stage II squamous cell lung carcinoma. For the CDR3, the DNA is TGTGCCAGCAGTTTCGGGGAAAGAGCGGGAGGCTACACCTTC. This translates into CASSFGERAGGYTF.